The 32 T cell receptor beta chains reported below all come from one sample, sequenced in a study of T-cell memory formation after mild COVID-19. TCRdb reprocessed the 5' RACE reads with MiXCR, giving one entry per CDR3 protein. The table shows about 110,000 distinct CDR3 sequences, with over 15% occurring only once. Sequences were obtained from PBMCs or a T cell subset sorted from them (not recorded which). The receptors derive from an adult woman who had mild COVID-19 (a few samples of this study predate the infection). Cell type and time point are not known.

This clonotype was seen only a few times. The J gene is TRBJ2-7, the V gene TRBV5-1, with TRBD1 as a possible D gene (5 bases). V lost 1 base and J 1 base, leaving 12 bases between the germline ends. The germline V gene encodes CDR1 SGHRS and CDR2 YFSETQ. This CDR3 contains 15 residues. CDR3 in amino acids: CASSLSQGFSYEQYF. CDR3 sequence (DNA): TGCGCCAGCAGCTTGTCGCAGGGCTTTTCCTACGAGCAGTACTTC.

This clonotype was observed a few times. V usage is TRBV20-1 and J usage is TRBJ2-7; 8 positions agree with TRBD2. The trim removed 3 bases at V and 6 bases at J, leaving 19 bases unmatched. CDR1 is DFQATT and CDR2 is SNEGSKA in the germline V gene (reference sequence). The CDR3 loop spans 17 amino acids. CDR3: CSARDFDNTGTRREQYF. CDR3 sequence (DNA): TGCAGTGCTAGGGACTTCGACAACACCGGGACTAGACGCGAGCAGTACTTC.

This chain links TRBV7-6 with TRBJ1-1; a possible D gene is TRBD1 (6 bases). From germline, CDR1 is SGHVS and CDR2 FNYEAQ. Trimming removed 0 bases from V and 10 bases from J, with 15 bases in between. The CDR3 is 14 residues long. The CDR3 nucleotides read TGTGCCAGCAGCTTAGCTGCCGGGGGGGCGAGAGCTTTCTTT. Translation gives CASSLAAGGARAFF.

The J gene is TRBJ2-7, the V gene TRBV12-3 or TRBV12-4, with TRBD1 matching 9 bases. V shed 3 bases and J 3 bases; nucleotides not matched to a gene: 3. The CDR3 spans 14 residues. CDR3 region: CASSLWDRVYEQYF. The CDR3 region has the DNA TGTGCCAGCAGTTTGTGGGACAGGGTCTACGAGCAGTACTTC.

This clonotype has only a few counts. The chain links TRBV7-4 to TRBJ2-5, with D possibly matching TRBD2 (6 bases). Germline values: CDR1 SGHVT, CDR2 SQSDAQ. The CDR3 runs to 15 residues. The germline V and J ends were trimmed by 8 bases and 5 bases, with 21 bases remaining between them. CDR3: CASPKRAGKAETQYF. CDR3 DNA sequence: TGTGCCAGCCCGAAAAGGGCGGGAAAGGCTGAGACCCAGTACTTC. Full variable domain (rest looked up from reference TRBV7-4 and TRBJ2-5): GAGVSQSPRYKVAKRGRDVALRCDSISGHVTLYWYRQTLGQGSEVLTYSQSDAQRDKSGRPSGRFSAERPERSVSTLKIQRTEQGDSAVYLCASPKRAGKAETQYFGPGTRLLVL.

V and J are TRBV29-1 and TRBJ2-2; TRBD1 is a possible D gene (5 bases). This CDR3 region has 13 residues. Trimming cost V 2 bases and J 6 bases, with 10 bases left between them. Germline V gives CDR1 SQVTM, CDR2 ANQGSEA. The CDR3 nucleotides are TGCAGCGTTGAACAACAGGTCCCCGGGGAGCTGTTTTTT. Amino acid sequence: CSVEQQVPGELFF.

This clonotype was seen only a few times. The chain joins TRBV4-1 to TRBJ1-1; D is unresolved. The CDR3 is made up of 16 amino acids. V lost 0 bases and J 2 bases, leaving 13 bases between the germline ends. Germline CDR1 and CDR2: MGHRA and YSYEKL. This chain's CDR3 is CASSQEAPGSNTEAFF. The CDR3 DNA reads TGCGCCAGCAGCCAAGAAGCTCCGGGGAGCAACACTGAAGCTTTCTTT.

This chain's CDR3 is CASSLTEHLGYTDTQYF. In DNA form, the CDR3 reads TGCGCCAGCAGCTTAACGGAACACCTTGGGTACACAGATACGCAGTATTTT. This sequence joins TRBV5-1 and TRBJ2-3; no firm D call. The V end was cut by 2 bases, the J end by 2 bases, with 18 bases between. The germline gives CDR1 SGHRS, CDR2 YFSETQ. This CDR3 region has 17 residues.

The chain has TRBV30 and TRBJ2-7; TRBD2 matches 9 bases. The CDR3 covers 16 residues. Unmatched junction bases numbered 9, after V lost 2 bases and J lost 1 base. Germline CDR1 GTSNPN, CDR2 SVGIG (reference sequence). CDR3 protein: CAWSSLAGETSYEQYF. CDR3 in DNA: TGTGCCTGGAGTTCATTAGCGGGGGAGACTTCCTACGAGCAGTACTTC.

This clonotype was counted a few times. The chain employs TRBV7-9 and TRBJ2-1; 8 nucleotides align to TRBD1. Germline CDR1 reads SEHNR; CDR2 reads FQNEAQ (reference sequence). Trimming at V came to 4 bases and at J to 2 bases, leaving 1 base not matched to a gene. The CDR3 is 14 amino acids. Here the CDR3 DNA reads TGTGCCAGCAGCTCAGGGGGCACCTACAATGAGCAGTTCTTC. Residues: CASSSGGTYNEQFF.

This clonotype was counted once. The V call is TRBV6-5, the J call TRBJ2-7; D is undetermined. The CDR3 loop spans 13 amino acids. V lost 2 bases, J lost 0 bases, and 5 bases lay in between. The V gene's germline CDR1 is MNHEY and CDR2 SVGAGI. CDR3 sequence: CASSYSYSYEQYF. The DNA of the CDR3 is TGTGCCAGCAGTTACAGTTACTCCTACGAGCAGTACTTC.

This chain uses TRBV25-1 with TRBJ2-5, with 9 positions matching TRBD1. This CDR3 is 15 amino acids long. Germline CDR1 is MGHDK and CDR2 is SYGVNS. The junction had 5 bases not matched to a gene; V was cut back by 1 base and J by 5 bases. The CDR3 coding sequence is TGTGCCAGCAGTGAATGGACAGGGGCTTGGGAGACCCAGTACTTC. Residues: CASSEWTGAWETQYF.

The chain couples TRBV27 to TRBJ2-7, with a possible D match to TRBD1 (5 bases). Trimming cost V 3 bases and J 2 bases, with 11 bases left between them. Per germline, CDR1 MNHEY and CDR2 SMNVEV (reference sequence). This CDR3 region has 14 residues. CDR3 residues: CASSFSGAPYEQYF. CDR3 in DNA: TGTGCCAGCAGTTTTAGTGGGGCTCCCTACGAGCAGTACTTC.

The chain recombines TRBV5-6 with TRBJ1-6; D unresolved. The CDR3 covers 13 residues. Per germline, CDR1 SGHDT and CDR2 YYEEEE. V was shortened by 3 bases and J by 7 bases, with 8 bases between the two germline ends. The CDR3 spells CASSSGTNSPLHF. In DNA form, the CDR3 reads TGTGCCAGCAGCTCAGGTACAAATTCACCCCTCCACTTT.

The chain is built from TRBV7-6 and TRBJ2-3, with 11 bases lining up with TRBD2. CDR1 is SGHVS and CDR2 is FNYEAQ in the germline V gene. Trimming cost V 3 bases and J 2 bases; bases outside gene matches: 1. CDR3 length equals 15 residues. CDR3 protein: CASSFSGGATDTQYF. Written as DNA, the CDR3 is TGTGCCAGCAGCTTTAGCGGGGGGGCCACAGATACGCAGTATTTT.

This clonotype was observed once. The chain couples TRBV12-3 or TRBV12-4 to TRBJ1-3; TRBD1 is a possible D gene (5 bases). There are 17 residues in the CDR3. V was clipped by 3 bases and J by 0 bases, with 15 bases between them. DNA for the CDR3: TGTGCCAGCAGTTTCCGAACTAAGAGGGGCTCTGGAAACACCATATATTTT. Its protein is CASSFRTKRGSGNTIYF.

Only a few counts were recorded for this clonotype. V gene TRBV6-5 combines with J gene TRBJ2-1; possibly TRBD1 for D (5 bases). This CDR3 is 13 amino acids long. Per germline, CDR1 MNHEY and CDR2 SVGAGI. Between the trimmed V and J ends, which lost 5 bases and 4 bases, there was a span of 9 bases. This CDR3 reads CASSPNRYNEQFF. For the CDR3, the DNA is TGTGCCAGCAGTCCTAACAGGTACAATGAGCAGTTCTTC.

This clonotype was seen at least ten times. The chain combines TRBV4-2 with TRBJ2-5, with 8 bases lining up with TRBD2. J was trimmed by 4 bases and V by 0 bases; bases with no gene match: 10. CDR3 length: 17 residues. Germline V lookup: CDR1 LGHNA, CDR2 YNFKEQ. CDR3 loop: CASSQDVAGLGRETQYF. DNA for the CDR3: TGTGCCAGCAGCCAAGATGTGGCGGGACTAGGCCGAGAGACCCAGTACTTC.

This clonotype was seen ten or more times. The chain carries TRBV28 and TRBJ1-5, with unresolved D. The germline gives CDR1 MDHEN, CDR2 SYDVKM. V lost 8 bases and J lost 9, with 23 bases in between. The CDR3 has 15 amino acids. CDR3 protein: CASQFGLAGQRPQHF. The CDR3 DNA is TGTGCCAGCCAGTTTGGGTTGGCAGGTCAGAGGCCCCAGCATTTT.

The chain couples TRBV10-3 to TRBJ1-2; TRBD1 aligns across 10 bases. The germline CDR1 and CDR2 sequences are ENHRY and SYGVKD. This CDR3 is built from 15 residues. J was trimmed by 6 bases and V by 7 bases; bases with no gene match: 11. Here the CDR3 reads CAITGTGEALDGYTF. CDR3 in DNA: TGTGCCATCACCGGGACAGGGGAGGCATTGGATGGCTACACCTTC.

V gene TRBV12-3 or TRBV12-4 combines with J gene TRBJ2-7; D remains unclear. Between the trimmed V and J ends, which lost 3 bases and 2 bases, there was a span of 11 bases. The CDR3 spans 14 residues. The CDR3 coding sequence is TGTGCCAGCAGTTTCCAGCTCTCAACCTACGAGCAGTACTTC. It encodes CASSFQLSTYEQYF.

The chain has TRBV20-1 and TRBJ2-7; 10 bases fit TRBD2. Germline V CDR1 and CDR2: DFQATT, SNEGSKA (reference sequence). The CDR3 has 16 amino acids. J was trimmed by 3 bases and V by 4 bases; bases with no gene match: 12. The DNA of the CDR3 is TGCAGTGCTAATCCTAGCGGGAGTCCTGACCGCTACGAGCAGTACTTC. Amino acids: CSANPSGSPDRYEQYF.

This chain uses TRBV6-2 or TRBV6-3 with TRBJ2-1, with 8 bases that match TRBD2. Germline V gene lookup returns CDR1 MNHEY and CDR2 SVGEGT. Trimming at V came to 2 bases and at J to 4 bases, leaving 4 bases not matched to a gene. The CDR3 length is 15 residues. CDR3 DNA: TGTGCCAGCAGTTACACGTTAGCGGGGTACAATGAGCAGTTCTTC. Encoded protein: CASSYTLAGYNEQFF.

The chain recombines TRBV12-3 or TRBV12-4 with TRBJ1-1; no clear D gene. This CDR3 has 12 residues. V lost 2 bases, J lost 7 bases, and 8 bases lay in between. The CDR3 region is CASSLLSGEAFF. The CDR3 DNA sequence: TGTGCCAGCAGTTTACTTTCCGGTGAAGCTTTCTTT.

Written as DNA, the CDR3 is TGCAGCTTCACCACCCACCCGGGACAGGGAAAGGAGTGGCAGTACTTC. Translation: CSFTTHPGQGKEWQYF. The V gene is TRBV29-1, the J gene TRBJ2-7; 9 bases map to TRBD1. Germline V gene data show CDR1 as SQVTM and CDR2 as ANQGSEA. The V gene end was trimmed by 8 bases and the J gene end by 9 bases; junction bases not matched to a gene: 23. The CDR3 is made up of 16 amino acids.

This sequence joins TRBV6-5 and TRBJ2-4; the D gene could be TRBD1 or TRBD2 (5 bases each). The CDR3 has 15 amino acids. Looked up from germline, CDR1 is MNHEY and CDR2 is SVGAGI. Trimming removed 4 bases from V and 1 base from J, with 11 bases in between. The CDR3 DNA reads as TGTGCCAGCAGTTGGACCGAGGGGGCCAAAAACATTCAGTACTTC. It specifies CASSWTEGAKNIQYF.

V usage is TRBV20-1 and J usage is TRBJ1-5, with 7 bases matching TRBD1. Per the germline V gene, CDR1 is DFQATT and CDR2 is SNEGSKA (reference sequence). The CDR3 is 14 residues long. The J segment lost 5 bases and the V segment lost 6 bases, leaving 10 bases of the junction unmatched. CDR3 bases: TGCAGTGCAAAGGGGGCGGGGGTAGATCAGCCCCAGCATTTT. This translates into CSAKGAGVDQPQHF.

This clonotype was recorded a few times. J is TRBJ2-7 and V is TRBV20-1; a weak D match, TRBD2 (6 bases). Trimming removed 3 bases at V and 3 bases at J, with 15 bases between. Per the germline V gene, CDR1 is DFQATT and CDR2 is SNEGSKA (reference sequence). This CDR3 contains 14 residues. CDR3 sequence reads: CSASEWDFGYEQYF. CDR3 DNA: TGCAGTGCTAGTGAATGGGACTTTGGCTACGAGCAGTACTTC.

In this sample, this clonotype turned up a few times. The chain employs TRBV29-1 and TRBJ1-1; D is uncertain. The CDR3 is 12 residues long. Germline V gene lookup returns CDR1 SQVTM and CDR2 ANQGSEA. With 1 base removed from V and 3 bases from J, the gap between germline ends came to 6 bases. In DNA, the CDR3 is TGCAGCGTTGAAGGTGGGGACACTGAAGCTTTCTTT. Translated: CSVEGGDTEAFF. Full variable domain (outside the CDR3, taken from reference TRBV29-1 and TRBJ1-1): SAVISQKPSRDICQRGTSLTIQCQVDSQVTMMFWYRQQPGQSLTLIATANQGSEATYESGFVIDKFPISRPNLTFSTLTVSNMSPEDSSIYLCSVEGGDTEAFFGQGTRLTVV.

In this sample, this clonotype turned up a few times. J is TRBJ1-5 and V is TRBV7-2, with TRBD1 identical over 9 bases. Germline loops: CDR1 SGHTA, CDR2 FQGNSA. Trimming at V came to 5 bases and at J to 6 bases, leaving 8 bases not matched to a gene. This CDR3 region has 15 residues. The CDR3 region is CASSLTGGVGQPQHF. The CDR3 DNA reads TGTGCCAGCAGCCTTACAGGGGGCGTCGGTCAGCCCCAGCATTTT.

This clonotype was seen a few times. CDR3 DNA sequence: TGTGCCAGCAGCTCCCGGACCGCCAATGAGCAGTTCTTC. Its protein product is CASSSRTANEQFF. The chain links TRBV7-6 to TRBJ2-1, with D unresolved. Germline V gives CDR1 SGHVS, CDR2 FNYEAQ. This CDR3 is 13 amino acids long. V lost 4 bases and J 6 bases, leaving 10 bases between the germline ends.

This clonotype was observed many times. The genes are TRBV9 and TRBJ2-2; TRBD2 matches 9 bases. This CDR3 region has 17 residues. Germline-derived CDR1 and CDR2 are SGDLS and YYNGEE. J was trimmed by 4 bases and V by 5 bases; bases with no gene match: 12. The CDR3 DNA is TGTGCCAGCAGTCACAACAGGGCAGCGGGGGGCACCGGGGAGCTGTTTTTT. The encoded protein is CASSHNRAAGGTGELFF.